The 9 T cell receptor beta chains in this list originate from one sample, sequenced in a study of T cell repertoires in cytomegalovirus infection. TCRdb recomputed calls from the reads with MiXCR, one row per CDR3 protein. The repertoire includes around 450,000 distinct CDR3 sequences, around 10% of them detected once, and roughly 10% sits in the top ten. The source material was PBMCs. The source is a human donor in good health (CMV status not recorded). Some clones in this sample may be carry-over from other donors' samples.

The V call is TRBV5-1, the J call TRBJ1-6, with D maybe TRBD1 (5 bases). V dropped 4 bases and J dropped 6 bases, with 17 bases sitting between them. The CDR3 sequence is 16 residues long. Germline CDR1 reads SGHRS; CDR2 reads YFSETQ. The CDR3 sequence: CASSPRGGQGNSPLHF. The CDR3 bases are TGCGCCAGCAGCCCTCGGGGAGGGCAGGGTAATTCACCCCTCCACTTT.

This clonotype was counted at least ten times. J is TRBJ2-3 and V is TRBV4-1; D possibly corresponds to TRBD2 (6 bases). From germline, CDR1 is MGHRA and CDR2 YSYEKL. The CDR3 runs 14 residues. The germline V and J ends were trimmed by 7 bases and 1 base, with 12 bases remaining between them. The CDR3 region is CASKRLGGTDTQYF. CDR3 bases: TGCGCCAGCAAACGACTAGGTGGCACAGATACGCAGTATTTT.

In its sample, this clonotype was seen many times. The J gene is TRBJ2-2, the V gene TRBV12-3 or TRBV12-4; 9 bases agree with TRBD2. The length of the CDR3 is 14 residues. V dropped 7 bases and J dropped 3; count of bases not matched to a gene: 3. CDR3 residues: CASNRLADTGELFF. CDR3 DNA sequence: TGTGCCAGCAATCGACTAGCGGACACCGGGGAGCTGTTTTTT.

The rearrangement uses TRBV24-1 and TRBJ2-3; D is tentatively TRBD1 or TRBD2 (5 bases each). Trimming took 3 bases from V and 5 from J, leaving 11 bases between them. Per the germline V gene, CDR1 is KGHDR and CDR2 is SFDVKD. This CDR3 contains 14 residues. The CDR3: CATSDHGAEDTQYF. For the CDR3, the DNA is TGTGCCACCAGTGATCACGGGGCCGAAGATACGCAGTATTTT.

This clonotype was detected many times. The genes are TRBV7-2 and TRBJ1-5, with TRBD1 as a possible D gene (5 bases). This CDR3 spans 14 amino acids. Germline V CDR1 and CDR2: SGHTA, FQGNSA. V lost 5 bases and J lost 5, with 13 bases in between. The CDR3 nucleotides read TGTGCCAGCAGCGCTGGGGGGGGGTATCAGCCCCAGCATTTT. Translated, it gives CASSAGGGYQPQHF.

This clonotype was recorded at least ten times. The chain's CDR3 is CASSVGGVLDQKLFF. CDR3 DNA: TGTGCCAGCAGCGTCGGAGGGGTCCTCGACCAAAAACTGTTTTTT. This rearrangement joins TRBV9 to TRBJ1-4; a weak D match, TRBD1 (5 bases). The V and J ends lost 2 bases and 9 bases respectively, with 17 bases between them. CDR3 length equals 15 residues. From germline, CDR1 is SGDLS and CDR2 YYNGEE.

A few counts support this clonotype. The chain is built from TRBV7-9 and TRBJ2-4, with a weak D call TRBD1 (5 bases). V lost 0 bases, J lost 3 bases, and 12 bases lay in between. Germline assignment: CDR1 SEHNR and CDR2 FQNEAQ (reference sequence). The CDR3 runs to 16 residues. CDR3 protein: CASSLAQTEDKNIQYF. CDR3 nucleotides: TGTGCCAGCAGCTTAGCACAGACAGAAGACAAAAACATTCAGTACTTC.

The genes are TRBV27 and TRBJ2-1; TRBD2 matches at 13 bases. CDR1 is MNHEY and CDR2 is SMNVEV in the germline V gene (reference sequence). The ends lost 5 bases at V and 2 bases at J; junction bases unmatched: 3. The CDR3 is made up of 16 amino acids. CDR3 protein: CASSLTSGGTYNEQFF. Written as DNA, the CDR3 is TGTGCCAGCAGTCTGACTAGCGGGGGGACCTACAATGAGCAGTTCTTC.

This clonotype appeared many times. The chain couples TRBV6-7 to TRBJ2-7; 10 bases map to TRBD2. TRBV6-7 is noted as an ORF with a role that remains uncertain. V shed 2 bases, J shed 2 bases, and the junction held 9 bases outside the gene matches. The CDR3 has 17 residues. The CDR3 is CASSYGRTSGLPYEQYF. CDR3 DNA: TGTGCCAGCAGTTACGGTCGGACTAGCGGATTACCCTACGAGCAGTACTTC.